Listed here are 22 T cell receptor beta chains from one sample, sequenced in a study of early T cells in non-severe SARS-CoV-2 infection. TCRdb re-derived calls from the 5' RACE reads in MiXCR, one entry per CDR3 protein. The sample has 30,000 to 40,000 distinct CDR3 sequences; 6% to 8% are singletons. The specimen was whole blood, collected at baseline. All receptors derive from an adult who was a healthcare worker with PCR-confirmed SARS-CoV-2 infection or an uninfected control (not recorded which).

CDR3 nucleotides: TGTGCCAGCAGCCTGGGACTAGCGGGAGTGGACGAGCAGTACTTC. Its protein product is CASSLGLAGVDEQYF. The J gene is TRBJ2-7, the V gene TRBV7-6; TRBD2 aligns across 14 bases. The CDR3 is made up of 15 amino acids. Germline V gene data show CDR1 as SGHVS and CDR2 as FNYEAQ. Germline trimming cut 5 bases from V and 5 bases from J; bases unmatched to any gene: 5.

This chain joins TRBV19 and TRBJ1-5; no clear D gene. Germline V gene sequence: CDR1 LNHDA, CDR2 SQIVND (reference sequence). There are 12 residues in the CDR3. V was pared by 3 bases and J by 4 bases, with 4 bases between. Here the CDR3 reads CASSIPNQPQHF. The CDR3, as DNA: TGTGCCAGTAGTATCCCGAATCAGCCCCAGCATTTT.

This clonotype has at least ten counts. The chain links TRBV7-8 to TRBJ2-7; 8 nucleotides match TRBD2. The CDR3 is 13 residues long. V dropped 1 base and J dropped 6; count of bases not matched to a gene: 2. Germline CDR1 SGHVS, CDR2 FQNEAQ. The CDR3 region is CASSLVAGSEQYF. In nucleotides, the CDR3 is TGTGCCAGCAGCTTAGTAGCGGGGTCCGAGCAGTACTTC. The full variable domain, rest sourced from reference TRBV7-8 and TRBJ2-7, is GAGVSQSPRYKVAKRGQDVALRCDPISGHVSLFWYQQALGQGPEFLTYFQNEAQLDKSGLPSDRFFAERPEGSVSTLKIQRTQQEDSAVYLCASSLVAGSEQYFGPGTRLTVT.

This clonotype was observed at least ten times. The chain recombines TRBV28 with TRBJ2-7; D not resolved. Trimming took off 6 bases at V and 2 bases at J, with 17 bases between the two ends. CDR1 MDHEN and CDR2 SYDVKM come from the germline V gene. The CDR3 runs to 15 residues. CDR3 bases: TGTGCCAGCAGACCTCACGGCCGGATGACCTACGAGCAGTACTTC. It specifies CASRPHGRMTYEQYF.

This CDR3 is CASSPDRVLGNTEAFF. Written as DNA, the CDR3 is TGCGCCAGCAGCCCGGACAGGGTGCTAGGGAACACTGAAGCTTTCTTT. The V call is TRBV5-1, the J call TRBJ1-1; 8 bases line up with TRBD1. The V segment lost 4 bases and the J segment 1 base; nucleotides outside the gene matches: 9. There are 16 residues in the CDR3. The germline CDR1 and CDR2 sequences are SGHRS and YFSETQ.

The chain carries TRBV10-3 and TRBJ1-1, with 9 bases matching TRBD1. The CDR3 length is 14 residues. CDR1 and CDR2 from the germline V gene are ENHRY and SYGVKD. Losses at the gene ends were 6 bases for V and 1 base for J; bases not matched to a gene: 3. The DNA of the CDR3 is TGTGCCATCAGCGCGGGACAGGGGAACACTGAAGCTTTCTTT. It translates to CAISAGQGNTEAFF.

In its sample, this clonotype was seen many times. The chain joins TRBV7-9 to TRBJ2-7; 7 nucleotides match TRBD1. The germline V gene has CDR1 SEHNR and CDR2 FQNEAQ (reference sequence). Losses at the gene ends were 5 bases for V and 7 bases for J; bases not matched to a gene: 17. The CDR3 sequence is 16 residues long. The CDR3 nucleotides are TGTGCCAGCAGCCAACGTAAACAGGGGCTTCTCGAGGAGCAGTACTTC. Protein sequence: CASSQRKQGLLEEQYF.

In its sample, this clonotype was seen many times. This chain connects TRBV27 to TRBJ1-4; no reliable D call. The CDR3 sequence is 14 residues long. Germline-derived CDR1 and CDR2 are MNHEY and SMNVEV (reference sequence). Trimming took off 6 bases at V and 0 bases at J, with 8 bases between the two ends. The CDR3 reads CASSTGATNEKLFF. DNA of the CDR3: TGTGCCAGCAGCACCGGAGCAACTAATGAAAAACTGTTTTTT.

At least ten counts were recorded for this clonotype. The chain uses TRBV5-1 and TRBJ2-1, with 12 bases that match TRBD1. The trim removed 6 bases at V and 10 bases at J, leaving 5 bases unmatched. CDR3 length: 13 amino acids. Germline V gene data show CDR1 as SGHRS and CDR2 as YFSETQ. The CDR3: CASKGTGGNEQFF. The CDR3 nucleotides are TGCGCCAGCAAGGGGACAGGGGGCAACGAGCAGTTCTTC.

This clonotype was found many times. The missing conserved phenylalanine or tryptophan at the end of this CDR3 makes a read error likely. Because the CDR3's place on the DNA is in doubt, the DNA is left out and the CDR3 is given as listed by TCRdb. This CDR3 reads CASSPPFP. The chain has TRBV27 and TRBJ2-7; the table calls TRBD1, which could not be checked here. Germline CDR1 is MNHEY and CDR2 is SMNVEV (reference sequence). The CDR3 is 8 amino acids long, termini counted.

This clonotype has ten or more counts. The chain joins TRBV27 to TRBJ2-7; D not certain. This CDR3 is built from 16 residues. V lost 6 bases, J lost 1 base, and 19 bases lay in between. Germline CDR1 MNHEY, CDR2 SMNVEV (reference sequence). Written as DNA, the CDR3 is TGTGCCAGCAGGCGGCAGCCCTCTCTCTCATCCTACGAGCAGTACTTC. As protein: CASRRQPSLSSYEQYF.

This clonotype was recorded many times. This sequence joins TRBV20-1 and TRBJ2-2; 11 bases are a match to TRBD2. This CDR3 comprises 15 residues. The germline V gene has CDR1 DFQATT and CDR2 SNEGSKA (reference sequence). With V trimmed by 3 bases and J by 1 base, 1 base remained unmatched. The CDR3 region has the DNA TGCAGTGCTAGCGGGACTAGCGGGAACACCGGGGAGCTGTTTTTT. It codes for CSASGTSGNTGELFF.

The chain couples TRBV7-9 to TRBJ1-4, with D perhaps TRBD1 (6 bases). The germline gives CDR1 SEHNR, CDR2 FQNEAQ (reference sequence). The CDR3 has 14 residues. The V gene lost 5 bases and the J gene lost 7 bases, with 14 bases spanning the gap. The CDR3 DNA is TGTGCCAGCAGCCCGACAGGAGAAGGTGAAAAACTGTTTTTT. As protein: CASSPTGEGEKLFF. Looking up the rest from reference TRBV7-9 and TRBJ1-4 gives the full variable domain: DTGVSQNPRHKITKRGQNVTFRCDPISEHNRLYWYRQTLGQGPEFLTYFQNEAQLEKSRLLSDRFSAERPKGSFSTLEIQRTEQGDSAMYLCASSPTGEGEKLFFGSGTQLSVL.

This clonotype occurred many times. This chain connects TRBV24-1 to TRBJ2-1; D unclear. This CDR3 region has 14 residues. V was shortened by 1 base and J by 8 bases, with 11 bases between the two germline ends. CDR1 is KGHDR and CDR2 is SFDVKD in the germline V gene. The CDR3 DNA follows: TGTGCCACCAGTGATTTCTCGTCCCTACATGAGCAGTTCTTC. Translating it yields CATSDFSSLHEQFF.

This clonotype was found many times. V is TRBV7-2 and J is TRBJ1-5; D remains ambiguous. The CDR3 has 14 amino acids. Germline CDR1 and CDR2: SGHTA and FQGNSA. Trimming removed 3 bases from V and 6 bases from J, with 12 bases in between. The chain's CDR3 is CASSLLRVRQPQHF. CDR3 in DNA: TGTGCCAGCAGCTTGTTAAGGGTACGTCAGCCCCAGCATTTT.

Relative to its sample, this clonotype is medium-sized. The V call is TRBV29-1, the J call TRBJ2-1, with 7 bases matching TRBD2. J lost 2 bases, V lost 3 bases, and 4 bases had no gene match. The CDR3 is 14 amino acids. Germline V gives CDR1 SQVTM, CDR2 ANQGSEA. In nucleotides, the CDR3 is TGCAGCGTTGAGGGACGGGAGGCCTACAATGAGCAGTTCTTC. Protein: CSVEGREAYNEQFF.

This clonotype came up many times. The chain is built from TRBV12-5 and TRBJ1-1, with D possibly being TRBD1 (6 bases). This CDR3 is built from 15 residues. The V end lost 7 bases, the J end lost 3 bases, and 18 bases lay between the germline ends. Germline V gene data show CDR1 as LGHNT and CDR2 as FRNRAP. The CDR3 DNA is TGTGCTAGTGTGATGGTGGACAGATCGGACACTGAAGCTTTCTTT. Translated, it gives CASVMVDRSDTEAFF.

The sample holds many counts of this clonotype. The rearrangement links TRBV2 to TRBJ2-1; 10 positions match TRBD2. The trim removed 11 bases at V and 6 bases at J, leaving 10 bases unmatched. This CDR3 has 14 residues. CDR1 is SNHLY, CDR2 FYNNEI, per germline. The CDR3 spells CAGQAGGTINEQFF. For the CDR3, the DNA is TGTGCCGGGCAAGCGGGAGGGACAATCAATGAGCAGTTCTTC.

The rearrangement joins TRBV12-3 or TRBV12-4 to TRBJ2-1; D is unclear. The ends were cut back, 6 bases at V and 6 bases at J, with 6 bases in the middle. This CDR3 is built from 11 residues. DNA of the CDR3: TGTGCCAGCAGCCAAAGCAATGAGCAGTTCTTC. Its protein is CASSQSNEQFF.

This clonotype was counted only a few times. This sequence joins TRBV29-1 and TRBJ1-5; a weak D match, TRBD1 (5 bases). Germline CDR1 and CDR2: SQVTM and ANQGSEA. The V and J ends lost 6 bases and 0 bases respectively, with 6 bases between them. The CDR3 loop spans 12 amino acids. CDR3: CSVGHSNQPQHF. CDR3 nucleotides: TGCAGCGTAGGACATAGCAATCAGCCCCAGCATTTT.

By share of the sample, this clonotype is medium-sized. The chain recombines TRBV20-1 with TRBJ2-7; 10 nucleotides agree with TRBD1. Germline values: CDR1 DFQATT, CDR2 SNEGSKA (reference sequence). V lost 5 bases, J lost 7 bases, and 11 bases stayed unmatched. The CDR3 consists of 14 residues. The CDR3 protein is CSAHGDRGTFEQYF. The CDR3 DNA is TGCAGTGCTCACGGGGACAGGGGCACCTTTGAGCAGTACTTC.

V gene TRBV3-1 combines with J gene TRBJ2-7, with 7 bases lining up with TRBD2. V lost 5 bases and J lost 0; bases outside the gene matches: 10. The CDR3 sequence is 16 residues long. The V gene's germline CDR1 is LGHDT and CDR2 YNNKEL (reference sequence). CDR3 coding DNA: TGTGCCAGCAGCTTCCTCTCCGGGACTAACTCCTACGAGCAGTACTTC. It codes for CASSFLSGTNSYEQYF.